The T cell receptor (beta chain) under discussion was sequenced for a study of control samples from healthy donors and cancer patients. Measured with immunoSEQ multiplex PCR; TCRdb has only the in-frame clones, and not every one. The sample has a few hundred thousand clones, about nine tenths seen once. Sequencing used PBMCs. The receptor comes from a man aged 40-49 years with head and neck cancer.

The CDR3 DNA follows: TGTGCCAGCAGCTTGTTACAGGGCAATCAGCCCCAGCATTTT. Its translation: CASSLLQGNQPQHF. The chain is built from TRBV5-6 and TRBJ1-5; maybe TRBD1 (5 bases). CDR3 size: 14 residues. V shed 1 base and J shed 2 bases, with 7 bases lying between them. In germline, CDR1 is SGHDT, CDR2 YYEEEE.